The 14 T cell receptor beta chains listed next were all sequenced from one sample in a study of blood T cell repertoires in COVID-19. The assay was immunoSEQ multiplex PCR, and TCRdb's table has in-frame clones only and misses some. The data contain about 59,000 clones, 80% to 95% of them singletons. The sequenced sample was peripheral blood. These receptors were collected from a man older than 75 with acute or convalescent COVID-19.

The chain's CDR3 is CASSQEAGGPDTQYF. CDR3 bases: TGTGCCAGCAGCCAAGAAGCGGGGGGGCCAGATACGCAGTATTTT. The rearrangement links TRBV3-1 (or the pseudogene TRBV3-2) to TRBJ2-3, with 10 bases matching TRBD2. Germline V gene lookup returns CDR1 LGHDT and CDR2 YNNKEL (reference sequence). The CDR3 is 15 amino acids. With 0 bases clipped from V and 4 bases from J, the junction kept 1 base outside the gene matches.

CDR3 in amino acids: CASSLALVGRAGEQYF. The CDR3 DNA reads TGTGCCAGCAGCTTAGCGCTAGTGGGCAGGGCAGGGGAGCAGTACTTC. V gene TRBV7-2 combines with J gene TRBJ2-7, with D perhaps matching TRBD1 (5 bases). This CDR3 region has 16 residues. CDR1 and CDR2 from the germline V gene are SGHTA and FQGNSA. V lost 0 bases, J lost 7 bases, and 19 bases lay in between.

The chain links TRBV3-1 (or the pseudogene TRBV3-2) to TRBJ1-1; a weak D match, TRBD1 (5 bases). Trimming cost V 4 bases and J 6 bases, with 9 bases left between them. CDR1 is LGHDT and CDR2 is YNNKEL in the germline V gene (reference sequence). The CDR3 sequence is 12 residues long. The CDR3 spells CASSRAGAEAFF. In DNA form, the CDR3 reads TGTGCCAGCAGCCGAGCGGGGGCTGAAGCTTTCTTT.

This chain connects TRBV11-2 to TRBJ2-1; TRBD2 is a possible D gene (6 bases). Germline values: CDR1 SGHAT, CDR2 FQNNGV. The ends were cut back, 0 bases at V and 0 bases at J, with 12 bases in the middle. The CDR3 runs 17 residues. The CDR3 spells CASSLDGGSSSYNEQFF. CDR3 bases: TGTGCCAGCAGCTTAGACGGGGGTAGCAGCTCCTACAATGAGCAGTTCTTC.

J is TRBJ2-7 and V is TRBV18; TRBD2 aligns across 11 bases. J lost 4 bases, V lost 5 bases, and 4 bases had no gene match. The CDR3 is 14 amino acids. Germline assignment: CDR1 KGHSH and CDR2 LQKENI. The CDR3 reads CASSLTSGVYEQYF. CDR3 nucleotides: TGTGCCAGCTCATTGACTAGCGGGGTGTACGAGCAGTACTTC.

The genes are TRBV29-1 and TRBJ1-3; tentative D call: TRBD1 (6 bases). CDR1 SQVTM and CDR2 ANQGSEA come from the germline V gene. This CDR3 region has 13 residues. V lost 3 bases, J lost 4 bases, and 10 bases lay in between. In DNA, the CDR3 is TGCAGCGTTGAGGGGGCTGGAGGAAACACCATATATTTT. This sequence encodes CSVEGAGGNTIYF.

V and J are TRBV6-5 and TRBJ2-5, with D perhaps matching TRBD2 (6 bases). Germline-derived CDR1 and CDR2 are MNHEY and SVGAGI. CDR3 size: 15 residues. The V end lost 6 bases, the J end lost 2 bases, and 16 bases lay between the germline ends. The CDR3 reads CASREEGTYQETQYF. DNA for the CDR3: TGTGCCAGCAGGGAGGAGGGGACTTATCAAGAGACCCAGTACTTC.

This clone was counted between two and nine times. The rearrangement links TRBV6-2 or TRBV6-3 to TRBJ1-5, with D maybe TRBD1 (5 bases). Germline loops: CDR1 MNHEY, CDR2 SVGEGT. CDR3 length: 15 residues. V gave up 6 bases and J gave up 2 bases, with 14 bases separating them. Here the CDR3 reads CASSRTGLGNQPQHF. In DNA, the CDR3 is TGTGCCAGCAGCCGGACGGGACTTGGCAATCAGCCCCAGCATTTT.

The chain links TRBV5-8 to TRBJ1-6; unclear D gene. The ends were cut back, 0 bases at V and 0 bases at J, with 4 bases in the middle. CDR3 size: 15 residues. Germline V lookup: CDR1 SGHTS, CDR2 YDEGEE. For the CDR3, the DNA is TGTGCCAGCAGCTTGGACGGCTCCTATAATTCACCCCTCCACTTT. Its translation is CASSLDGSYNSPLHF.

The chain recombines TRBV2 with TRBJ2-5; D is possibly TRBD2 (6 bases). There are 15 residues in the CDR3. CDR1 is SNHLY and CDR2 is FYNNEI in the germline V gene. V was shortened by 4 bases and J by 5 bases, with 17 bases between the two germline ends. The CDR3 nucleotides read TGTGCCAGCAGTGCCACACTAGCCCCTGGGGAGACCCAGTACTTC. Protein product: CASSATLAPGETQYF.

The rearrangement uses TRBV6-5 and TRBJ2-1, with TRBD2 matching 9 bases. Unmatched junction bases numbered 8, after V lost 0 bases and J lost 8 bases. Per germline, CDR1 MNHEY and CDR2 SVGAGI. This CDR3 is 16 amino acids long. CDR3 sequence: CASSYSGSGGPYEQFF. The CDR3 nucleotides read TGTGCCAGCAGTTACTCAGGTAGCGGGGGCCCCTATGAGCAGTTCTTC.

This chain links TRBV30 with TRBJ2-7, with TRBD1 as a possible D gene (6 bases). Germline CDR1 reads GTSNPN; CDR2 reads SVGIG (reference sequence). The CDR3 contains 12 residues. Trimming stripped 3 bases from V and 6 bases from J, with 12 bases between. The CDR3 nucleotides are TGTGCCTGGAGCAAGACAGGAATCGAGCAGTACTTC. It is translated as CAWSKTGIEQYF.

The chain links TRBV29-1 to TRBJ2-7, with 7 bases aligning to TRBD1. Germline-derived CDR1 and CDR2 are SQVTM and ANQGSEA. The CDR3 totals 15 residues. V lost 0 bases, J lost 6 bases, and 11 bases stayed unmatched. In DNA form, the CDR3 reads TGCAGCGTTGAAGATCCCCCCCACGACAGGGCCGAGCAGTACTTC. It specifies CSVEDPPHDRAEQYF.

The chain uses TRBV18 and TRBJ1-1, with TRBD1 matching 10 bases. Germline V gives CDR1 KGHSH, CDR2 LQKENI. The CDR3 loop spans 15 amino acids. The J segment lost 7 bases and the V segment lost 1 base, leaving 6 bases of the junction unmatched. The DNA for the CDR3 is TGTGCCAGCTCACCACGACTAGGGACAGGGGATGAAGCTTTCTTT. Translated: CASSPRLGTGDEAFF. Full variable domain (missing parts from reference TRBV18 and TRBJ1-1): NAGVMQNPRHLVRRRGQEARLRCSPMKGHSHVYWYRQLPEEGLKFMVYLQKENIIDESGMPKERFSAEFPKEGPSILRIQQVVRGDSAAYFCASSPRLGTGDEAFFGQGTRLTVV.